A single sample is the source of the 12 T cell receptor beta chains below, sequenced in a study of T-cell reconstitution after alpha-beta-depleted transplantation in children. It was with unique molecular identifiers that the TCRbeta library was prepared. TCRdb fed the PCR reads into MiXCR, producing one record per CDR3 protein. The sample has about 78,000 distinct CDR3 sequences, over 12% seen once; the top ten hold 27%. Sequences were derived from PBMCs, mostly from graft donor cells, sampled 180 days after TCRalphabeta/CD19-depleted stem cell transplant. All receptors come from a male patient between 2 and 15 years old who had a stem cell transplant for acute lymphoblastic leukemia, so the T cells may come from the graft donor.

This clonotype was seen only a few times. The chain is built from TRBV7-8 and TRBJ2-3; D gene ambiguous. Trimming cost V 4 bases and J 6 bases, with 14 bases left between them. Germline-derived CDR1 and CDR2 are SGHVS and FQNEAQ. The CDR3 loop spans 14 amino acids. CDR3 sequence: CASSSVRWLDTQYF. The CDR3 DNA reads TGTGCCAGCAGCTCCGTCCGGTGGTTGGATACGCAGTATTTT.

V is TRBV21-1 and J is TRBJ1-5; the table gives TRBD1 as D, unverified against the DNA. TRBV21-1 is classified as a pseudogene. The CDR3 runs to 14 residues. The CDR3 DNA follows: TGTGCCAGCACCCTTGGGGGCAGCAATCAGCCCCAGCATTTT. Its protein product is CASTLGGSNQPQHF.

This clonotype has a handful of counts. The CDR3 reads CASSYRQRPLQETQYF. Here the CDR3 DNA reads TGCGCCAGCAGCTATAGACAGCGACCCCTCCAAGAGACCCAGTACTTC. The chain joins TRBV5-1 to TRBJ2-5; D is perhaps TRBD1 (5 bases). Trimming took off 3 bases at V and 1 base at J, with 16 bases between the two ends. Germline V gives CDR1 SGHRS, CDR2 YFSETQ. The CDR3 is 16 residues long.

V is TRBV9 and J is TRBJ1-6; TRBD1 might be the D (6 bases). From germline, CDR1 is SGDLS and CDR2 YYNGEE. This CDR3 is 15 amino acids long. V was cut by 3 bases and J by 10 bases, with 17 bases left in between. The CDR3 nucleotides are TGTGCCAGCAGCGGGGGAACAGGGAAACGGTCACCCCTCCACTTT. Residues: CASSGGTGKRSPLHF.

This clonotype was counted between two and nine times. This chain links TRBV20-1 with TRBJ1-2; D unresolved. The germline V and J ends were trimmed by 3 bases and 8 bases, with 16 bases remaining between them. Germline assignment: CDR1 DFQATT and CDR2 SNEGSKA (reference sequence). CDR3 length equals 13 residues. The CDR3 region is CSASQAFEWGYTF. In nucleotides, the CDR3 is TGCAGTGCTAGTCAAGCGTTCGAGTGGGGCTACACCTTC.

This clonotype turned up a few times. This chain joins TRBV2 and TRBJ2-4; D possibly corresponds to TRBD1 (5 bases). The V gene lost 11 bases and the J gene lost 2 bases, with 13 bases spanning the gap. The CDR3 has 13 amino acids. Germline assignment: CDR1 SNHLY and CDR2 FYNNEI. Here the CDR3 reads CAGARGTKNIQYF. CDR3 nucleotide sequence: TGTGCCGGCGCAAGGGGTACCAAAAACATTCAGTACTTC. Complete variable domain (other parts from reference TRBV2 and TRBJ2-4): EPEVTQTPSHQVTQMGQEVILRCVPISNHLYFYWYRQILGQKVEFLVSFYNNEISEKSEIFDDQFSVERPDGSNFTLKIRSTKLEDSAMYFCAGARGTKNIQYFGAGTRLSVL.

V is TRBV3-1 and J is TRBJ2-7; 10 bases align to TRBD2. V was pared by 0 bases and J by 5 bases, with 7 bases of the junction left unmatched. CDR1 is LGHDT and CDR2 is YNNKEL in the germline V gene (reference sequence). The CDR3 sequence is 16 residues long. DNA of the CDR3: TGTGCCAGCAGCCAAGATAGAGCGGGAGGGAACCACGAGCAGTACTTC. Translating gives CASSQDRAGGNHEQYF.

A few counts support this clonotype. This chain joins TRBV5-1 and TRBJ2-7; 7 nucleotides match TRBD2. The CDR3 sequence is 17 residues long. In germline, CDR1 is SGHRS, CDR2 YFSETQ. V shed 1 base and J 2 bases; nucleotides not matched to a gene: 12. The CDR3 region has the DNA TGCGCCAGCAGCTTGTACGCGGGGCGGGAGTCGGCCTACGAGCAGTACTTC. Translating it yields CASSLYAGRESAYEQYF.

The chain has TRBV4-2 and TRBJ2-5; TRBD2 agrees at 9 bases. The germline V gene has CDR1 LGHNA and CDR2 YNFKEQ. CDR3 length: 17 residues. V lost 3 bases to trimming and J lost 1 base; unmatched junction nucleotides: 9. The CDR3 nucleotides are TGTGCCAGCAGCCAGTGGGCTAGCGGGGATTCCCAAGAGACCCAGTACTTC. The encoded protein is CASSQWASGDSQETQYF.

The CDR3 DNA is TGTGCCAGCAGCTTAAGAGGGGCGGGAGGGTACGAGCAGTACTTC. Translating it yields CASSLRGAGGYEQYF. This chain joins TRBV7-6 and TRBJ2-7; 9 bases are shared with TRBD2. There are 15 residues in the CDR3. V dropped 2 bases and J dropped 4; count of bases not matched to a gene: 6. Germline V gene sequence: CDR1 SGHVS, CDR2 FNYEAQ.

The chain couples TRBV24-1 to TRBJ2-7; D unclear. The V end lost 10 bases, the J end lost 3 bases, and 9 bases lay between the germline ends. Germline CDR1 reads KGHDR; CDR2 reads SFDVKD. The CDR3 has 11 amino acids. The CDR3 reads CATSMGYEQYF. CDR3 nucleotides: TGTGCCACGAGCATGGGCTACGAGCAGTACTTC.

This chain uses TRBV13 with TRBJ2-3; perhaps TRBD2 as D (6 bases). V was cut by 5 bases and J by 0 bases, with 12 bases left in between. The CDR3 runs to 15 residues. The germline CDR1 and CDR2 sequences are PRHDT and FYEKMQ (reference sequence). The CDR3 DNA reads TGTGCCAGCAGCCGTAGCGGTCCTAGCACAGATACGCAGTATTTT. Its translation is CASSRSGPSTDTQYF.